These 14 T cell receptor beta chains share one sample of origin, sequenced in a study of T cell responses to AZD1222 COVID-19 vaccine. This table comes from immunoSEQ multiplex PCR, and its TCRdb copy is limited to in-frame clones, with some not included. The sample holds some 130,000 clones, 80% to 90% seen once. The material was peripheral blood, obtained on day 0 of AZD1222 vaccination. The source of these receptors is an adult in good health.

The gene calls are TRBV28 and TRBJ2-7, with 7 bases that match TRBD2. Germline CDR1 reads MDHEN; CDR2 reads SYDVKM. The trim removed 3 bases at V and 0 bases at J, leaving 2 bases unmatched. The CDR3 loop spans 14 amino acids. The CDR3 DNA sequence: TGTGCCAGCAGTTTCGGCGGGAGCTCCTACGAGCAGTACTTC. As protein: CASSFGGSSYEQYF.

The chain carries TRBV18 and TRBJ1-3, with TRBD1 as a possible D gene (6 bases). The CDR3 has 15 residues. Germline V lookup: CDR1 KGHSH, CDR2 LQKENI. V lost 2 bases and J 3 bases, leaving 11 bases between the germline ends. This CDR3 is CASSPRTEVGNTIYF. The CDR3 bases are TGTGCCAGCTCACCAAGGACAGAGGTTGGAAACACCATATATTTT.

The chain couples TRBV4-1 to TRBJ1-1; tentatively, D is TRBD1 (5 bases). V shed 6 bases and J shed 4 bases, with 12 bases lying between them. The CDR3 loop spans 13 amino acids. From germline, CDR1 is MGHRA and CDR2 YSYEKL. The CDR3 region has the DNA TGCGCCAGCAGAAGATTAGGGGTCACTGAAGCTTTCTTT. Its translation: CASRRLGVTEAFF.

This chain connects TRBV5-6 to TRBJ1-2; TRBD1 might be the D (5 bases). The CDR3 extends over 13 amino acids. V lost 3 bases to trimming and J lost 3 bases, with 9 bases between them. Per germline, CDR1 SGHDT and CDR2 YYEEEE. The CDR3 protein is CASSSLGDYGYTF. CDR3 coding DNA: TGTGCCAGCAGCTCCCTAGGGGACTATGGCTACACCTTC.

The CDR3 region is CASSYSGRDGSPLHF. The DNA for the CDR3 is TGTGCCAGCAGTTACTCCGGGAGAGACGGTTCACCCCTCCACTTT. This sequence joins TRBV6-5 and TRBJ1-6; D not resolved. Trimming took off 0 bases at V and 9 bases at J, with 12 bases between the two ends. The CDR3 extends over 15 amino acids. Germline loops: CDR1 MNHEY, CDR2 SVGAGI.

V usage is TRBV11-2 and J usage is TRBJ1-1, with 8 bases aligning to TRBD1. Germline V CDR1 and CDR2: SGHAT, FQNNGV. V lost 4 bases to trimming and J lost 6 bases; unmatched junction nucleotides: 1. CDR3 size: 12 residues. The CDR3 region is CASSWDRSEAFF. Written as DNA, the CDR3 is TGTGCCAGCAGCTGGGACAGGTCTGAAGCTTTCTTT.

The rearrangement joins TRBV5-1 to TRBJ2-7, with TRBD1 identical over 11 bases. V lost 0 bases and J lost 7; bases outside the gene matches: 12. The CDR3 is 17 residues long. Germline V gene lookup returns CDR1 SGHRS and CDR2 YFSETQ. The DNA for the CDR3 is TGCGCCAGCAGCTTGGACCCCACCGGGACAGGGGGACGTGAGCAGTACTTC. This translates into CASSLDPTGTGGREQYF.

The J gene is TRBJ1-5, the V gene TRBV3-1 (or the pseudogene TRBV3-2); D gene unclear. V was clipped by 4 bases and J by 3 bases, with 13 bases between them. The CDR3 has 15 residues. Germline V gene sequence: CDR1 LGHDT, CDR2 YNNKEL (reference sequence). The CDR3 is CASSPRAGDNQPQHF. The CDR3 DNA sequence: TGTGCCAGCAGCCCCCGCGCAGGCGACAATCAGCCCCAGCATTTT.

This clone was detected once. The rearrangement links TRBV19 to TRBJ1-2, with D possibly being TRBD1 (6 bases). The CDR3 is 15 residues long. The germline V and J ends were trimmed by 1 base and 4 bases, with 13 bases remaining between them. The V gene's germline CDR1 is LNHDA and CDR2 SQIVND (reference sequence). CDR3 nucleotide sequence: TGTGCCAGTAGTATAGGTCGGGGGGCGAGCTATGGCTACACCTTC. It yields the protein CASSIGRGASYGYTF.

The V call is TRBV5-6, the J call TRBJ2-3; D not resolved. Deletions cut 1 base from V and 6 bases from J, with 12 bases between. The germline V gene encodes CDR1 SGHDT and CDR2 YYEEEE. There are 14 residues in the CDR3. This CDR3 is CASSLLVEGDTQYF. For the CDR3, the DNA is TGTGCCAGCAGCTTGTTGGTTGAAGGGGATACGCAGTATTTT.

This clone was detected once. The chain combines TRBV5-1 with TRBJ2-1, with a weak D call TRBD2 (5 bases). V was trimmed by 2 bases and J by 7 bases, leaving 16 bases between them. CDR3 length: 15 residues. Germline V gene data show CDR1 as SGHRS and CDR2 as YFSETQ. The CDR3 DNA reads as TGCGCCAGCAGCTTCAGCGATGCGGGTCGGAATGAGCAGTTCTTC. As protein: CASSFSDAGRNEQFF.

The genes are TRBV3-1 (or the pseudogene TRBV3-2) and TRBJ2-7, with 7 nucleotides matching TRBD2. Germline lookup yields CDR1 LGHDT and CDR2 YNNKEL (reference sequence). With V trimmed by 2 bases and J by 1 base, 8 bases remained unmatched. This CDR3 comprises 16 residues. As DNA, the CDR3 is TGTGCCAGCAGCCAATTCGCTAGCGGACCGTCCTACGAGCAGTACTTC. Protein product: CASSQFASGPSYEQYF.

This CDR3 is CASRAKQGALAKNIQYF. The CDR3 DNA sequence: TGTGCCAGCAGAGCAAAGCAGGGGGCCCTAGCCAAAAACATTCAGTACTTC. V usage is TRBV21-1 and J usage is TRBJ2-4; the DNA was not used to check the table's D call, TRBD1. TRBV21-1 is tagged as a pseudogene. CDR3 length equals 17 residues.

The genes are TRBV19 and TRBJ2-1, with 14 bases aligning to TRBD2. CDR3 length equals 18 residues. Per germline, CDR1 LNHDA and CDR2 SQIVND (reference sequence). With V trimmed by 3 bases and J by 7 bases, 11 bases remained unmatched. CDR3 sequence: CASSISPGTSGSINEQFF. The DNA for the CDR3 is TGTGCCAGTAGTATCTCTCCCGGGACTAGCGGGAGTATAAATGAGCAGTTCTTC.